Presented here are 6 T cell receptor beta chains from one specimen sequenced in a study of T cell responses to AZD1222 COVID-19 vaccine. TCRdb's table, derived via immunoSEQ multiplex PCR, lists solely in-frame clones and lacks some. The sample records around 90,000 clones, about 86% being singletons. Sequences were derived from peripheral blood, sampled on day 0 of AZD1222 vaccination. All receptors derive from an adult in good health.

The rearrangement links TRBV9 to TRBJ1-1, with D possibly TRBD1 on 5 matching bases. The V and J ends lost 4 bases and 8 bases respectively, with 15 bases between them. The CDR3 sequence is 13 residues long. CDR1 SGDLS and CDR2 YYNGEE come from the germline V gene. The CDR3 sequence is CASSPQAGREAFF. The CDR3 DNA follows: TGTGCCAGCAGCCCCCAAGCGGGACGAGAAGCTTTCTTT.

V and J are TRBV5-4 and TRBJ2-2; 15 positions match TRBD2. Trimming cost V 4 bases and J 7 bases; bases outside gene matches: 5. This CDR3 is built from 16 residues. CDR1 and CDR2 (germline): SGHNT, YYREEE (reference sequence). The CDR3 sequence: CASSPGLAGGIGELFF. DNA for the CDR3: TGTGCCAGCAGCCCGGGACTAGCGGGGGGTATCGGGGAGCTGTTTTTT.

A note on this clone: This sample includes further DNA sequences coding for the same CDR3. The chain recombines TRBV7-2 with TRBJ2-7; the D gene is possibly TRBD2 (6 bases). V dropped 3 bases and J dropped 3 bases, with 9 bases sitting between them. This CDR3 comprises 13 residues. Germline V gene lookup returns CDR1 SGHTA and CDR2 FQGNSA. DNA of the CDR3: TGTGCCAGCAGCTTGGGACTTAACTACGAGCAGTACTTC. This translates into CASSLGLNYEQYF.

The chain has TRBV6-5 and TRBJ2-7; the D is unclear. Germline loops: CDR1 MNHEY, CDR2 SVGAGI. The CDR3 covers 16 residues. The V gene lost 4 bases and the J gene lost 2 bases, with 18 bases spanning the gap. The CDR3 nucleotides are TGTGCCAGCAGTTCCGGTTCTGTAGACTGGGCCTACGAGCAGTACTTC. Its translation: CASSSGSVDWAYEQYF.

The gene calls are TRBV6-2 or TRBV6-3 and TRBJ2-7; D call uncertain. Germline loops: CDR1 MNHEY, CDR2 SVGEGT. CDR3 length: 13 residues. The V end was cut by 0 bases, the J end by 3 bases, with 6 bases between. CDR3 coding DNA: TGTGCCAGCAGTTACTCGGCAGACTACGAGCAGTACTTC. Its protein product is CASSYSADYEQYF.

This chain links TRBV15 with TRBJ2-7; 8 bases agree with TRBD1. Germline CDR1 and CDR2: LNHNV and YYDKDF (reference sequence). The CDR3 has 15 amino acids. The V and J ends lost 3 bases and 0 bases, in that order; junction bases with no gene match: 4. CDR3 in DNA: TGTGCCACCAGCAGGGGACAGGTGAGCTCCTACGAGCAGTACTTC. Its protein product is CATSRGQVSSYEQYF.